These 18 T cell receptor beta chains share one sample of origin, sequenced in a study of T cells after yellow fever vaccination (dated by TCRdb to between 2018 and 2021). Library creation used 5' RACE. This sample was sequenced with an Illumina HiSeq 2500. The raw public reads went through TCRdb reprocessing: fastp at Q25, MiXCR clone calling, in-frame beta chains kept. Duplicate CDR3 protein sequences are folded into a single record with the most common DNA and genes. The sample includes 300,000 or so distinct CDR3 sequences, with roughly 13% observed a single time. The ten largest account for 0.45% to 0.65% of the sample. Reading the label with the study, this specimen's treatment or condition is: live attenuated yellow fever vaccine strain. This specimen was CD4+ T cells sorted from PBMCs, taken 45 days after the yellow fever booster vaccination. Receptors were obtained from a man aged 25-40 years who received the YFV17D yellow fever vaccine.

This clonotype has just a few counts. This chain joins TRBV24-1 and TRBJ2-3; D is possibly TRBD1 or TRBD2 (6 bases each). Trimming removed 12 bases at V and 3 bases at J, with 30 bases between. The CDR3 length is 18 residues. Germline assignment: CDR1 KGHDR and CDR2 SFDVKD. Here the CDR3 DNA reads TGTGCCGGAACCTCCTATGGGGGGCGGATTGAGACTACAGATACGCAGTATTTT. This gives the protein CAGTSYGGRIETTDTQYF.

The V gene is TRBV12-3 or TRBV12-4, the J gene TRBJ2-1; TRBD1 matches at 9 bases. This CDR3 comprises 14 residues. V dropped 5 bases and J dropped 9; count of bases not matched to a gene: 8. CDR3 bases: TGTGCCAGCAGTCCCCGGACAGGGGATGGTGAGCAGTTCTTC. Its protein product is CASSPRTGDGEQFF.

The chain joins TRBV25-1 to TRBJ2-2; a possible D gene is TRBD1 (6 bases). The germline V gene has CDR1 MGHDK and CDR2 SYGVNS. The CDR3 totals 15 residues. The V and J ends lost 6 bases and 4 bases respectively, with 15 bases between them. DNA of the CDR3: TGTGCCAGCAGCCGGGGACAAACCATCACCGGGGAGCTGTTTTTT. Translated, it gives CASSRGQTITGELFF.

A few counts support this clonotype. The genes are TRBV12-3 or TRBV12-4 and TRBJ2-7, with 10 bases aligning to TRBD1. The junction had 6 bases not matched to a gene; V was cut back by 6 bases and J by 1 base. There are 15 residues in the CDR3. CDR3 DNA: TGTGCCAGCAGCATGGGACAGGGGATTTCCTACGAGCAGTACTTC. Protein product: CASSMGQGISYEQYF.

V and J are TRBV10-3 and TRBJ1-5, with 7 bases matching TRBD1. CDR1 is ENHRY and CDR2 is SYGVKD in the germline V gene. J gave up 5 bases and V 9 bases, and 7 bases lay outside the gene matches. The CDR3 contains 13 residues. DNA for the CDR3: TGTGCCATGAGCGACAGGGTCGATCAGCCCCAGCATTTT. Its protein product is CAMSDRVDQPQHF.

The chain joins TRBV5-1 to TRBJ2-3, with D tentatively TRBD2 (6 bases). In germline, CDR1 is SGHRS, CDR2 YFSETQ. This CDR3 spans 17 amino acids. V lost 0 bases, J lost 0 bases, and 14 bases lay in between. CDR3 in amino acids: CASSLGPPGLSTDTQYF. The CDR3 nucleotides are TGCGCCAGCAGCTTGGGGCCCCCTGGACTAAGCACAGATACGCAGTATTTT.

This clonotype was seen a few times. The J gene is TRBJ2-1, the V gene TRBV20-1; TRBD2 is a possible D gene (6 bases). The CDR3 consists of 14 residues. CDR1 DFQATT and CDR2 SNEGSKA come from the germline V gene (reference sequence). The V end lost 5 bases, the J end lost 4 bases, and 15 bases lay between the germline ends. In DNA form, the CDR3 reads TGCAGTGCTGCCATTACCGGGACTTACAATGAGCAGTTCTTC. Translated, it gives CSAAITGTYNEQFF.

This clonotype was found many times. The V and J genes are TRBV5-1 and TRBJ2-3; 8 bases align to TRBD2. This CDR3 is built from 16 residues. The V gene's germline CDR1 is SGHRS and CDR2 YFSETQ. The V gene end was trimmed by 4 bases and the J gene end by 1 base; junction bases not matched to a gene: 8. The CDR3 bases are TGCGCCAGCAGCCCTCCCAGCGGGAGAGGCACAGATACGCAGTATTTT. This sequence encodes CASSPPSGRGTDTQYF.

This clonotype was counted a few times. The rearrangement uses TRBV7-2 and TRBJ2-1; 7 nucleotides agree with TRBD2. The V gene's germline CDR1 is SGHTA and CDR2 FQGNSA. After removal of 1 base from V and 2 bases from J, the junction contained 8 bases not matched to a gene. The CDR3 is made up of 17 amino acids. CDR3 sequence: CASSLVLRGRTYNEQFF. The CDR3 DNA follows: TGTGCCAGCAGCTTAGTATTGCGGGGGAGGACCTACAATGAGCAGTTCTTC.

CDR3 in DNA: TGTGCCAGCAGCTTAAGCGGGACAGCGTACTACGAGCAGTACTTC. Translating gives CASSLSGTAYYEQYF. This chain links TRBV7-2 with TRBJ2-7; D possibly uses TRBD1 or TRBD2 (7 bases each). Trimming stripped 2 bases from V and 3 bases from J, with 14 bases between. CDR1 SGHTA and CDR2 FQGNSA come from the germline V gene. The length of the CDR3 is 15 residues. The variable domain in full, completed from reference TRBV7-2 and TRBJ2-7, reads GAGVSQSPSNKVTEKGKDVELRCDPISGHTALYWYRQSLGQGLEFLIYFQGNSAPDKSGLPSDRFSAERTGGSVSTLTIQRTQQEDSAVYLCASSLSGTAYYEQYFGPGTRLTVT.

In this sample, this clonotype turned up many times. The chain has TRBV7-6 and TRBJ2-7; 9 bases map to TRBD1. The ends lost 5 bases at V and 3 bases at J; junction bases unmatched: 23. This CDR3 region has 20 residues. The germline gives CDR1 SGHVS, CDR2 FNYEAQ. CDR3 sequence reads: CASSTHRRDPGTGPIYEQYF. The CDR3 bases are TGTGCCAGCAGCACCCACCGTCGAGATCCCGGGACAGGGCCCATCTACGAGCAGTACTTC.

This clonotype has only a few counts. The chain uses TRBV20-1 and TRBJ2-4; D not certain. This CDR3 has 13 residues. From germline, CDR1 is DFQATT and CDR2 SNEGSKA (reference sequence). Between the trimmed V and J ends, which lost 3 bases and 0 bases, there was a span of 6 bases. The CDR3 DNA reads TGCAGTGCTAGGGAGATAGCCAAAAACATTCAGTACTTC. Protein: CSAREIAKNIQYF.

The V call is TRBV4-3, the J call TRBJ2-1; 11 bases agree with TRBD2. V lost 5 bases and J lost 5; bases outside the gene matches: 5. CDR3 length: 15 amino acids. CDR1 is LGHNA and CDR2 is YSLEER in the germline V gene. CDR3 bases: TGCGCCAGCAGCATAACGGGACTAGCGGACAATGAGCAGTTCTTC. Its translation is CASSITGLADNEQFF.

Only a few counts were recorded for this clonotype. The V and J genes are TRBV2 and TRBJ2-2; 8 bases agree with TRBD2. Germline V gene data show CDR1 as SNHLY and CDR2 as FYNNEI. This CDR3 contains 16 residues. Trimming took 4 bases from V and 6 from J; bases not matched to a gene: 10. The CDR3: CASSGRTSSLSGELFF. The CDR3 nucleotides are TGTGCCAGCAGTGGAAGGACTAGCTCGTTATCCGGGGAGCTGTTTTTT.

This clonotype was detected a few times. The chain is built from TRBV5-1 and TRBJ1-2, with unresolved D. The CDR3 sequence is 14 residues long. The germline CDR1 and CDR2 sequences are SGHRS and YFSETQ. Trimming stripped 0 bases from V and 6 bases from J, with 12 bases between. In DNA form, the CDR3 reads TGCGCCAGCAGCTTGGGGGCGGTCGGTGATGGCTACACCTTC. It encodes CASSLGAVGDGYTF.

The V call is TRBV7-6, the J call TRBJ2-5; 9 nucleotides align to TRBD1. The V gene end was trimmed by 6 bases and the J gene end by 5 bases; junction bases not matched to a gene: 7. Germline lookup yields CDR1 SGHVS and CDR2 FNYEAQ. The CDR3 totals 14 residues. The CDR3 bases are TGTGCCAGCAGAGACAGGGGGTCAGCGGAGACCCAGTACTTC. Amino acids: CASRDRGSAETQYF.

The rearrangement joins TRBV4-1 to TRBJ1-1, with D possibly being TRBD1 (6 bases). The V gene's germline CDR1 is MGHRA and CDR2 YSYEKL. Trimming left V 0 bases short and J 3 bases short, with 8 bases between. This CDR3 comprises 14 residues. The CDR3 reads CASSQDRGDTEAFF. DNA for the CDR3: TGCGCCAGCAGCCAAGATAGGGGGGACACTGAAGCTTTCTTT.

This clonotype appeared many times. This chain uses TRBV20-1 with TRBJ2-5; D is perhaps TRBD2 (6 bases). CDR3 length equals 15 residues. Germline V CDR1 and CDR2: DFQATT, SNEGSKA (reference sequence). The germline V and J ends were trimmed by 7 bases and 2 bases, with 20 bases remaining between them. The CDR3 bases are TGCAGTGTCCGTGGGAGGCTCGGAAATCAAGAGACCCAGTACTTC. Its translation: CSVRGRLGNQETQYF.